These T cell receptor beta chains were read from a single sample in a study of CD8 T cells in Susac syndrome. TCRdb recomputed calls from the immunoSEQ multiplex PCR reads with MiXCR, one row per CDR3 protein. The data hold 75,000 to 95,000 distinct CDR3 sequences, with over 90% observed a single time. The sequenced sample consisted of CD8+ T cells from PBMCs. The receptors were sampled from a human donor with Susac syndrome. CDR3s include the opening cysteine and the closing phenylalanine or tryptophan. The D gene is left open where the match is weak. Clone size is given for some rows only: seen once, a few or many times, or a class if the clone is expanded.

abundance	v_gene	j_gene	d_gene	CDR3nt	CDR3aa
-	TRBV28	TRBJ2-7	-	TGTGCCAGCAGTTTATGGCAGTTAAGCGAGCAGTACTTC	CASSLWQLSEQYF
-	TRBV7-9	TRBJ1-1	-	TGTGCCAGCAGCACACAGAACACTGAAGCTTTCTTT	CASSTQNTEAFF
-	TRBV9	TRBJ2-7	-	TGTGCCAGCAGCGACGGGCCTGAGGGTGGAGAGCAGTACTTC	CASSDGPEGGEQYF
-	TRBV6-5	TRBJ2-2	-	TGTGCCAGCAGTTACTTGGACTGGAACACCGGGGAGCTGTTTTTT	CASSYLDWNTGELFF
-	TRBV9	TRBJ2-2	TRBD2	TGTGCCAGCAGCGTAGCAGCGGGATATCAACACACCGGGGAGCTGTTTTTT	CASSVAAGYQHTGELFF
-	TRBV29-1	TRBJ1-1	-	TGCAGCGTTGGGTCAGGAGGGGACACTGAAGCTTTCTTT	CSVGSGGDTEAFF
-	TRBV20-1	TRBJ2-5	TRBD1	TGCAGTGCTAGAGATGGGCGGGACAGGGGGGAGACCCAGTACTTC	CSARDGRDRGETQYF
-	TRBV7-8	TRBJ1-1	-	TGTGCCAGCCGGTCGAGGGGGGCCACTGAAGCTTTCTTT	CASRSRGATEAFF
-	TRBV29-1	TRBJ1-1	-	TGCAGCGTTGAATGGGGGAACACTGAAGCTTTCTTT	CSVEWGNTEAFF
-	TRBV15	TRBJ2-1	TRBD2	TGTGCCACCAGCAGCCTAGCGGGAGGATATGAGCAGTTCTTC	CATSSLAGGYEQFF
-	TRBV3-1	TRBJ2-7	-	TGTGCCAGCAGCCAAGCAGGGACGGAGTATTTCTACGAGCAGTACTTC	CASSQAGTEYFYEQYF
-	TRBV30	TRBJ2-1	TRBD1	TGTGCCTGGAGCGGGCCCGGGACAGCTTCCTACAATGAGCAGTTCTTC	CAWSGPGTASYNEQFF
-	TRBV20-1	TRBJ1-1	-	TGCAGTGCTAGAGGTGGGACGGACACTGAAGCTTTCTTT	CSARGGTDTEAFF
-	TRBV5-5	TRBJ2-1	TRBD2	TGTGCCAGCAGCCGAGGACTAGAGCCACACTATGAGCAGTTCTTC	CASSRGLEPHYEQFF
once	TRBV13	TRBJ2-1	-	TGTGCCAGCAGCTTAGACCAATTTCTTTACAATGAGCAGTTCTTC	CASSLDQFLYNEQFF
-	TRBV20-1	TRBJ2-5	-	TGCAGTGCTAGAGACCCCCCCCGAGTTCGTTACCAAGAGACCCAGTACTTC	CSARDPPRVRYQETQYF
-	TRBV20-1	TRBJ2-1	TRBD2	TGCAGTGCTGAAGGACTAGCGGGAGTCTTCCTCAATGAGCAGTTCTTC	CSAEGLAGVFLNEQFF
-	TRBV5-8	TRBJ2-1	TRBD2	TGTGCCAGCAGCTTGGAGTTAGCGGGAGGTCCGAGCTCCTACAATGAGCAGTTCTTC	CASSLELAGGPSSYNEQFF